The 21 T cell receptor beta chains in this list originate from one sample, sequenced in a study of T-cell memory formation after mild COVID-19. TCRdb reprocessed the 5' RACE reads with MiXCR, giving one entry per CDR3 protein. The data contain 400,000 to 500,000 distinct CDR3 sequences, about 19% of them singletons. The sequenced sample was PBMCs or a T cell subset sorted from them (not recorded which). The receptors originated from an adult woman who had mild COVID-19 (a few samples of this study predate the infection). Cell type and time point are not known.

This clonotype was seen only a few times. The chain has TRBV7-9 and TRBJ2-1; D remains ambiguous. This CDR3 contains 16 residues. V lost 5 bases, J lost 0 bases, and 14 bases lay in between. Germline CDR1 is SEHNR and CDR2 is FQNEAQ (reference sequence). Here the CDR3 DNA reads TGTGCCAGCAGCCCCCCGGGCTGGAGCTCCTACAATGAGCAGTTCTTC. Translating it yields CASSPPGWSSYNEQFF.

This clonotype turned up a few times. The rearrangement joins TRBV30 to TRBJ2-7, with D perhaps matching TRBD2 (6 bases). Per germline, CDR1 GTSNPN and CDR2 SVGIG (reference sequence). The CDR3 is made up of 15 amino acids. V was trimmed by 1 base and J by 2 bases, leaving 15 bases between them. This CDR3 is CAWSDPGTGTYEQYF. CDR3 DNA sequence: TGTGCCTGGAGTGACCCTGGGACTGGGACCTACGAGCAGTACTTC.

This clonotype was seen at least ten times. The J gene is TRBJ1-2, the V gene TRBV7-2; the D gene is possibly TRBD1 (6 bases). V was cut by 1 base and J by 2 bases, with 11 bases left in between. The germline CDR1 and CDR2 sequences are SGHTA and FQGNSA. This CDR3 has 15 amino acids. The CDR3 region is CASSLGGAANYGYTF. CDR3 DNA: TGTGCCAGCAGCTTAGGGGGGGCCGCCAACTATGGCTACACCTTC.

The CDR3 bases are TGTGCCACCAGCAGACACGACAGGGACACCGGGGAGCTGTTTTTT. The encoded protein is CATSRHDRDTGELFF. This rearrangement joins TRBV15 to TRBJ2-2; the match to TRBD1 covers 7 bases. The V and J ends lost 2 bases and 3 bases, in that order; junction bases with no gene match: 3. Germline CDR1 LNHNV, CDR2 YYDKDF (reference sequence). CDR3 length: 15 amino acids.

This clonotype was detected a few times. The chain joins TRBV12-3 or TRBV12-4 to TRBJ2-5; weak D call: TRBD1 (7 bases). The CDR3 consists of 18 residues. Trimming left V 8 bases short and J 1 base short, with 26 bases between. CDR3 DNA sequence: TGTGCCAGCGCGAATGACAGGGAGGAAGGTATACGCCAAGAGACCCAGTACTTC. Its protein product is CASANDREEGIRQETQYF.

The CDR3 DNA sequence: TGCAGTGCTAAGGGCCTTTGGGATACGCAGTATTTT. This codes for CSAKGLWDTQYF. The V gene is TRBV20-1, the J gene TRBJ2-3; D remains unclear. V was clipped by 4 bases and J by 6 bases, with 11 bases between them. The CDR3 covers 12 residues. Per germline, CDR1 DFQATT and CDR2 SNEGSKA (reference sequence).

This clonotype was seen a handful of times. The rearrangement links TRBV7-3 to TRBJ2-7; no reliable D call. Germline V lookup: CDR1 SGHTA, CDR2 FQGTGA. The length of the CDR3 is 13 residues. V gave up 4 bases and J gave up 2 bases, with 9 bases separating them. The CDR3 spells CASSSQAAYEQYF. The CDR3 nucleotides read TGTGCCAGCAGCTCTCAGGCGGCCTACGAGCAGTACTTC. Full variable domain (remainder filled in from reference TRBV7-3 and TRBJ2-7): GAGVSQTPSNKVTEKGKYVELRCDPISGHTALYWYRQSLGQGPEFLIYFQGTGAADDSGLPNDRFFAVRPEGSVSTLKIQRTERGDSAVYLCASSSQAAYEQYFGPGTRLTVT.

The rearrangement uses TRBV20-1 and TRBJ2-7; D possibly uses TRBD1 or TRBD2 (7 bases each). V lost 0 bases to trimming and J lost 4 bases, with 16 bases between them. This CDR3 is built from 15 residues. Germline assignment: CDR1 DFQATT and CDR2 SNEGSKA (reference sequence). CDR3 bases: TGCAGTGCTAGAGATCTGTACAGGGGAGGGTACGAGCAGTACTTC. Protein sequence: CSARDLYRGGYEQYF.

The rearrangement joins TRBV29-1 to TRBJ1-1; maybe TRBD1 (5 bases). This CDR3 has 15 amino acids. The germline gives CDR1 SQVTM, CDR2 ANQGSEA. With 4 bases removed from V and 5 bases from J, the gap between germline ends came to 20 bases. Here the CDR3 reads CSVVKSSGRWTEAFF. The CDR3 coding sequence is TGCAGCGTTGTGAAATCATCGGGGCGGTGGACTGAAGCTTTCTTT. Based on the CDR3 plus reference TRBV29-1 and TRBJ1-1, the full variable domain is SAVISQKPSRDICQRGTSLTIQCQVDSQVTMMFWYRQQPGQSLTLIATANQGSEATYESGFVIDKFPISRPNLTFSTLTVSNMSPEDSSIYLCSVVKSSGRWTEAFFGQGTRLTVV.

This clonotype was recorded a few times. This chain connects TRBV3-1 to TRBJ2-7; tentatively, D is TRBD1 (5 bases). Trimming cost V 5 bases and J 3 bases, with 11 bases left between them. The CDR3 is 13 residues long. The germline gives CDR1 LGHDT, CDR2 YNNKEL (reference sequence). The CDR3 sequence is CASSSQANYEQYF. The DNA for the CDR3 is TGTGCCAGCAGCTCACAGGCTAACTACGAGCAGTACTTC.

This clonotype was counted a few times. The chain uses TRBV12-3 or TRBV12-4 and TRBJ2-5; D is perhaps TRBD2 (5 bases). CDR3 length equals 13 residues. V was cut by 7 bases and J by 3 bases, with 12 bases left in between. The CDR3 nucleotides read TGTGCCAGCAAGAGCGGAGCCAAAGAGACCCAGTACTTC. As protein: CASKSGAKETQYF.

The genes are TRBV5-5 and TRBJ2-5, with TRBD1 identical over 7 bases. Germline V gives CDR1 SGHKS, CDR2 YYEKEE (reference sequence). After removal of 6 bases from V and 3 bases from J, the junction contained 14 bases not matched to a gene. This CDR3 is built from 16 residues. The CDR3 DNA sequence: TGTGCCAGCACCCTCCAGGGGGACAGAGGGAAAGAGACCCAGTACTTC. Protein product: CASTLQGDRGKETQYF.

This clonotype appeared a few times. This CDR3 is CAWSRGSTYEQYF. The CDR3, as DNA: TGTGCCTGGAGTCGGGGGTCAACCTACGAGCAGTACTTC. The rearrangement links TRBV30 to TRBJ2-7; tentative D call: TRBD2 (6 bases). Looked up from germline, CDR1 is GTSNPN and CDR2 is SVGIG (reference sequence). Trimming took off 2 bases at V and 2 bases at J, with 10 bases between the two ends. The CDR3 has 13 residues.

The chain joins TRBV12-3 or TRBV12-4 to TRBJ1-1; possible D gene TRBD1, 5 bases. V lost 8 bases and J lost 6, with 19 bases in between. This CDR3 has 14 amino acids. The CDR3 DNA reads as TGTGCCAGCCGCCGCGAGGGGTGGGTCCCTGAAGCTTTCTTT. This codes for CASRREGWVPEAFF.

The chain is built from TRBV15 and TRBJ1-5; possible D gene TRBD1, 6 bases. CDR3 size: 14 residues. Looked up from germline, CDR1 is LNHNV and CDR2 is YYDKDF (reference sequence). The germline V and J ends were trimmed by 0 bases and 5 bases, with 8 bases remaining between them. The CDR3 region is CATSRDTGYQPQHF. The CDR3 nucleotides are TGTGCCACCAGCAGAGATACAGGGTATCAGCCCCAGCATTTT.

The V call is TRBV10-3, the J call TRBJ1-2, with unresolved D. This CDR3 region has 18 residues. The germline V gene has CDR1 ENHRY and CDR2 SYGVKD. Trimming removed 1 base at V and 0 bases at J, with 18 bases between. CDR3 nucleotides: TGTGCCATCAGTGAGTTCCGGACGGGCCTTCTACCTAACTATGGCTACACCTTC. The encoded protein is CAISEFRTGLLPNYGYTF.

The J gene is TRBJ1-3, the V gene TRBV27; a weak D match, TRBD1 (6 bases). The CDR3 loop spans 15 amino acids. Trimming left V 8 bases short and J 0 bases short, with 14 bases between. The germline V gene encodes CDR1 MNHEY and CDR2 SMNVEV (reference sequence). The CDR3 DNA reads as TGTGCCAGCTCCCCACAGGGTACCTCTGGAAACACCATATATTTT. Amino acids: CASSPQGTSGNTIYF.

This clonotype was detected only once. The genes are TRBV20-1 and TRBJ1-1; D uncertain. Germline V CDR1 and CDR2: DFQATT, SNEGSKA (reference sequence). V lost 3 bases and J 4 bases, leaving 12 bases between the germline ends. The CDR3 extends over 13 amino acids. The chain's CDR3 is CSARWRSATEAFF. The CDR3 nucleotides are TGCAGTGCTAGGTGGCGGTCGGCCACTGAAGCTTTCTTT.

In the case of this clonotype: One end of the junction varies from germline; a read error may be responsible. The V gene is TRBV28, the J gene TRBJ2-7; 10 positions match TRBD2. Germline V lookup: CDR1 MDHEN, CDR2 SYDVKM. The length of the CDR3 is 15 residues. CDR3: CASSSRVLAGARVDF. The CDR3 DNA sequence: TGTGCCAGCAGTTCTCGAGTGCTAGCGGGGGCCCGAGTGGACTTC.

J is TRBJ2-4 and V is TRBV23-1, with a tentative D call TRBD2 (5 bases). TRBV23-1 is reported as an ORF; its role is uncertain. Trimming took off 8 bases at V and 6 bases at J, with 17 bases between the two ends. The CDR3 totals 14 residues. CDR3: CASYRPPGRNIQYF. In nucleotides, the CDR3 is TGCGCCAGCTACCGCCCACCTGGGAGAAACATTCAGTACTTC.

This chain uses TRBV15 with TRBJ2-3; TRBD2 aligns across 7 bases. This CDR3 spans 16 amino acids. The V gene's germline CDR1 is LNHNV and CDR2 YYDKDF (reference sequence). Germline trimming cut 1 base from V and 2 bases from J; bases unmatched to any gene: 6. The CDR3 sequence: CATSRATSPTTDTQYF. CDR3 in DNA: TGTGCCACCAGCAGAGCGACTAGCCCAACCACAGATACGCAGTATTTT.